This T cell receptor (beta chain) comes out of a study of T-cell memory formation after mild COVID-19. Study context: Largely, the TCR clusters proved donor specific. Study-level findings and limits: Pre-infection memory already had some responding clones, implying cross-reactive memory joined. Among clones contracting day 15 to 85, CD4/CD8 was balanced, whereas later expanders leaned CD4+.

V was cut by 2 bases and J by 4 bases, with 16 bases left in between. The CDR3 spans 16 residues. Germline CDR1 SGHTA, CDR2 FQGTGA. TCRdb processed the 5' RACE reads anew with MiXCR; each CDR3 protein has one entry. The repertoire holds 350,000 to 450,000 distinct CDR3 sequences, with over 15% as singletons. For this clonotype: What it recognizes is unknown.

The chain uses TRBV7-3 and TRBJ2-3, with D possibly TRBD2 on 6 matching bases. This TCR came from an adult woman who had mild COVID-19 (a few samples of this study predate the infection). Cell type and time point are not known. The sample was PBMCs or a T cell subset sorted from them (not recorded which). This chain's CDR3 is CASSLRGVSGSDTQYF. The CDR3 DNA sequence: TGTGCCAGCAGCTTACGGGGAGTAAGCGGGTCAGATACGCAGTATTTT.